Here is one TCR beta chain with its context. The antigen is unknown. A far larger clone is one nucleotide away, so this likely arose from a read error. The sample originates from a study of prognosis after radiotherapy for stage I lung cancer. On the study more broadly: Considered medically inoperable were all of the patients with non-small cell lung cancer.

The CDR3 runs 18 residues. Germline V gene sequence: CDR1 MNHEY, CDR2 SVGAGI. With two-round multiplex PCR, TCR beta CDR3 sequences were amplified from genomic DNA. The first PCR round targeted every TRBV and TRBJ gene with specific primers. TCRdb reprocessed the multiplex PCR reads with MiXCR, giving one entry per CDR3 protein. The sample records 8,500 to 13,000 distinct CDR3 sequences, roughly 51% being singletons. Study-wide results and limits: Post-treatment Shannon entropy following stereotactic body radiation therapy was lower among patients who developed distant metastases.

The input for sequencing was PBMCs, taken before or after stereotactic body radiation therapy (not recorded which). The sequence derives from a donor aged 50 or older with non-small cell lung cancer. This chain links TRBV6-5 with TRBJ2-2; 13 positions agree with TRBD2. Here the CDR3 DNA reads TGTGCCAGCAGGTCCGGACTAGCGGGAGCCAAAAACACCGGGGAGCTGCTTTTT. Translation gives CASRSGLAGAKNTGELLF.